The 18 T cell receptor beta chains below were found in one sample sequenced in a study of blood T cell repertoires in COVID-19 (dated by TCRdb to the early 2020s). The library was built by means of the immunoSEQ multiplex PCR assay. TCRdb took this table from immuneACCESS and kept in-frame rearrangements with V and J called. Such tables lack part of the clones; where checked against another copy, unresolved V genes explain under half of the gap, and the rest is unexplained. The sample yields around 300,000 clones; 70% to 90% were counted once. The top ten clonotypes cover about 11% of the sample. What was sequenced was peripheral blood. The receptors shown here come from a woman aged 70 to 79 with acute or convalescent COVID-19.

The CDR3 DNA reads as TGTGCCAGCAGAGGGAGCGGGGAGCTGTTTTTT. Translated: CASRGSGELFF. The gene calls are TRBV2 and TRBJ2-2; D might be TRBD2 (5 bases). The germline gives CDR1 SNHLY, CDR2 FYNNEI. The CDR3 consists of 11 residues. V shed 6 bases and J shed 7 bases, with 6 bases lying between them.

The rearrangement joins TRBV2 to TRBJ1-2; TRBD1 aligns across 9 bases. This CDR3 has 15 residues. In germline, CDR1 is SNHLY, CDR2 FYNNEI. The V segment lost 0 bases and the J segment 4 bases; nucleotides outside the gene matches: 3. As DNA, the CDR3 is TGTGCCAGCAGTGAAGCGGTGACAGGGGGCTATGGCTACACCTTC. Translation: CASSEAVTGGYGYTF.

J is TRBJ2-7 and V is TRBV5-1; a possible D gene is TRBD2 (5 bases). The CDR3 has 15 amino acids. V gave up 0 bases and J gave up 4 bases, with 14 bases separating them. Germline values: CDR1 SGHRS, CDR2 YFSETQ. DNA of the CDR3: TGCGCCAGCAGCTTGGCCGGGGAATCGCGATACGAGCAGTACTTC. It translates to CASSLAGESRYEQYF. Complete variable domain (other parts from reference TRBV5-1 and TRBJ2-7): KAGVTQTPRYLIKTRGQQVTLSCSPISGHRSVSWYQQTPGQGLQFLFEYFSETQRNKGNFPGRFSGRQFSNSRSEMNVSTLELGDSALYLCASSLAGESRYEQYFGPGTRLTVT.

The chain has TRBV9 and TRBJ1-4; the D gene is possibly TRBD1 (5 bases). Per the germline V gene, CDR1 is SGDLS and CDR2 is YYNGEE. CDR3 length: 16 amino acids. V was clipped by 2 bases and J by 2 bases, with 13 bases between them. CDR3 bases: TGTGCCAGCAGCGTGACCGGGGGGGAGACTAATGAAAAACTGTTTTTT. Its protein is CASSVTGGETNEKLFF.

This chain connects TRBV5-1 to TRBJ2-4; D call uncertain. This CDR3 comprises 15 residues. Per germline, CDR1 SGHRS and CDR2 YFSETQ. The ends were cut back, 0 bases at V and 0 bases at J, with 7 bases in the middle. In DNA, the CDR3 is TGCGCCAGCAGCTTGGACAGAGTAGCCAAAAACATTCAGTACTTC. This gives the protein CASSLDRVAKNIQYF.

The chain is built from TRBV14 and TRBJ2-4; 15 nucleotides agree with TRBD2. The V segment lost 3 bases and the J segment 8 bases; nucleotides outside the gene matches: 5. The CDR3 is made up of 16 amino acids. Germline CDR1 is SGHDN and CDR2 is FVKESK. CDR3: CASSHRTSGGADIQYF. The CDR3 DNA reads as TGTGCCAGCAGCCACCGGACTAGCGGGGGGGCCGACATTCAGTACTTC.

This clone has just one count. The rearrangement links TRBV27 to TRBJ2-1; D ambiguous. Germline loops: CDR1 MNHEY, CDR2 SMNVEV (reference sequence). Trimming shortened V by 5 bases and J by 4 bases, and 18 bases separated the two germline ends. This CDR3 is 16 amino acids long. For the CDR3, the DNA is TGTGCCAGCAGTGTCGATCGCTTCGGTACTTACAATGAGCAGTTCTTC. Its translation: CASSVDRFGTYNEQFF.

The chain has TRBV2 and TRBJ1-3, with a tentative D call TRBD1 (6 bases). The CDR3 runs 14 residues. CDR1 SNHLY and CDR2 FYNNEI come from the germline V gene. V was shortened by 6 bases and J by 1 base, with 10 bases between the two germline ends. The CDR3 loop reads CASRVGHSGNTIYF. CDR3 nucleotide sequence: TGTGCCAGCAGGGTGGGACATTCTGGAAACACCATATATTTT. Full variable domain (rest looked up from reference TRBV2 and TRBJ1-3): EPEVTQTPSHQVTQMGQEVILRCVPISNHLYFYWYRQILGQKVEFLVSFYNNEISEKSEIFDDQFSVERPDGSNFTLKIRSTKLEDSAMYFCASRVGHSGNTIYFGEGSWLTVV.

The CDR3 sequence: CASRGQPNTEAFF. CDR3 DNA sequence: TGCGCCAGTCGGGGACAGCCGAACACTGAAGCTTTCTTT. The V call is TRBV5-1, the J call TRBJ1-1; TRBD1 matches 7 bases. Germline V gives CDR1 SGHRS, CDR2 YFSETQ. With V trimmed by 8 bases and J by 1 base, 5 bases remained unmatched. The CDR3 is 13 amino acids.

This sequence joins TRBV7-9 and TRBJ1-1, with D uncertain. There are 14 residues in the CDR3. Trimming took off 5 bases at V and 1 base at J, with 11 bases between the two ends. Per the germline V gene, CDR1 is SEHNR and CDR2 is FQNEAQ (reference sequence). The CDR3 region is CASSPRGRNTEAFF. In nucleotides, the CDR3 is TGTGCCAGCAGCCCGCGAGGTCGGAACACTGAAGCTTTCTTT.

The chain recombines TRBV7-6 with TRBJ2-2; possible D gene TRBD2, 7 bases. The CDR3 has 17 residues. Trimming took 1 base from V and 1 from J, leaving 13 bases between them. The germline gives CDR1 SGHVS, CDR2 FNYEAQ. In DNA form, the CDR3 reads TGTGCCAGCAGCTTAGGGGGGGGCAGCCTGAACACCGGGGAGCTGTTTTTT. As protein: CASSLGGGSLNTGELFF. The full variable domain, in which reference TRBV7-6 and TRBJ2-2 provide the parts outside the CDR3, is GAGVSQSPRYKVTKRGQDVALRCDPISGHVSLYWYRQALGQGPEFLTYFNYEAQQDKSGLPNDRFSAERPEGSISTLTIQRTEQRDSAMYRCASSLGGGSLNTGELFFGEGSRLTVL.

The J gene is TRBJ1-2, the V gene TRBV14, with D possibly being TRBD1 (5 bases). Trimming stripped 0 bases from V and 5 bases from J, with 13 bases between. The germline V gene has CDR1 SGHDN and CDR2 FVKESK. The CDR3 has 15 amino acids. CDR3 coding DNA: TGTGCCAGCAGCCAAGAGCACAGGTTAAATTATGGCTACACCTTC. It specifies CASSQEHRLNYGYTF. The full variable domain, completed using reference TRBV14 and TRBJ1-2, is EAGVTQFPSHSVIEKGQTVTLRCDPISGHDNLYWYRRVMGKEIKFLLHFVKESKQDESGMPNNRFLAERTGGTYSTLKVQPAELEDSGVYFCASSQEHRLNYGYTFGSGTRLTVV.

The rearrangement links TRBV11-1 to TRBJ1-1; maybe TRBD1 (5 bases). V lost 5 bases, J lost 4 bases, and 14 bases lay in between. The CDR3 covers 14 residues. Germline CDR1 reads SGHAT; CDR2 reads FQDESV (reference sequence). In DNA form, the CDR3 reads TGTGCCAGCAGCACAGGTTTCGGAATCACTGAAGCTTTCTTT. Its protein is CASSTGFGITEAFF.

A note on this clone: Distinct nucleotide sequences in the sample also encode this CDR3. The genes are TRBV28 and TRBJ1-1; D is perhaps TRBD1 (5 bases). Trimming shortened V by 3 bases and J by 1 base, and 9 bases separated the two germline ends. This CDR3 comprises 14 residues. Germline CDR1 is MDHEN and CDR2 is SYDVKM. The CDR3 here is CASSLGGGNTEAFF. DNA for the CDR3: TGTGCCAGCAGTTTGGGGGGAGGGAACACTGAAGCTTTCTTT. The full variable domain, its missing parts supplied by reference TRBV28 and TRBJ1-1, is DVKVTQSSRYLVKRTGEKVFLECVQDMDHENMFWYRQDPGLGLRLIYFSYDVKMKEKGDIPEGYSVSREKKERFSLILESASTNQTSMYLCASSLGGGNTEAFFGQGTRLTVV.

The gene calls are TRBV29-1 and TRBJ2-4; D may be TRBD2 (6 bases). Germline CDR1 SQVTM, CDR2 ANQGSEA. V dropped 5 bases and J dropped 8 bases, with 25 bases sitting between them. CDR3 length: 16 amino acids. For the CDR3, the DNA is TGCAGCGTTTTACAACCCGGGACTCCCAGAGGGGACATTCAGTACTTC. Its translation: CSVLQPGTPRGDIQYF.

The chain links TRBV6-5 to TRBJ1-1, with a possible D match to TRBD1 (5 bases). The CDR3 has 15 amino acids. In germline, CDR1 is MNHEY, CDR2 SVGAGI. Trimming cost V 8 bases and J 4 bases, with 20 bases left between them. This chain's CDR3 is CASGKGPLGSTEAFF. CDR3 DNA: TGTGCCAGCGGGAAGGGGCCGCTCGGAAGCACTGAAGCTTTCTTT.

V and J are TRBV5-1 and TRBJ1-5; D is unresolved. CDR1 is SGHRS, CDR2 YFSETQ, per germline. V was clipped by 0 bases and J by 1 base, with 5 bases between them. The CDR3 contains 14 residues. CDR3 sequence reads: CASSLDPSNQPQHF. The CDR3 DNA reads as TGCGCCAGCAGCTTGGATCCGAGCAATCAGCCCCAGCATTTT.

V and J are TRBV2 and TRBJ2-1; no reliable D call. Between the trimmed V and J ends, which lost 0 bases and 8 bases, there was a span of 8 bases. CDR1 is SNHLY and CDR2 is FYNNEI in the germline V gene. The CDR3 covers 13 residues. The CDR3, as DNA: TGTGCCAGCAGTGAAGCGCTTCGGGATGAGCAGTTCTTC. This translates into CASSEALRDEQFF.